Listed below are T cell receptor beta chains from one sample, sequenced in a study of CD8 T cells in Susac syndrome. TCRdb reprocessed the immunoSEQ multiplex PCR reads with MiXCR, giving one entry per CDR3 protein. The repertoire holds 95,000 to 150,000 distinct CDR3 sequences, approximately 96% seen once, with over 0.07% in the top ten. Sequencing was performed on CD4+ T cells from PBMCs. These receptors all stem from a human donor in good health. CDR3s include the opening cysteine and the closing phenylalanine or tryptophan. Fields, in order: D gene, clone size, V gene, J gene, CDR3 protein, CDR3 DNA. A D gene is named only where the DNA matches it firmly. Clone size is shown for a subset of rows, as once, few, many or a class of expanded clone.

>-|-|TRBV18|TRBJ1-1
CASSPSRLLNTEAFF
TGTGCCAGCTCACCAAGCCGGCTTCTGAACACTGAAGCTTTCTTT
>-|few|TRBV27|TRBJ2-7
CASSPGSGRREQYF
TGTGCCAGCAGCCCTGGGTCGGGGAGGCGCGAGCAGTACTTC
>TRBD2|-|TRBV29-1|TRBJ2-5
CSVEGLAGGEETQYF
TGCAGCGTTGAAGGACTAGCGGGAGGAGAAGAGACCCAGTACTTC
>-|-|TRBV6-1|TRBJ2-7
CASITLGDHEQYF
TGTGCCAGCATTACCCTCGGGGACCACGAGCAGTACTTC
>-|-|TRBV30|TRBJ1-2
CAWRARNYGYTF
TGTGCCTGGAGGGCCAGAAACTATGGCTACACCTTC
>TRBD2|-|TRBV6-5|TRBJ2-1
CASSFRLAGWAEQFF
TGTGCCAGCAGTTTCAGACTAGCGGGATGGGCTGAGCAGTTCTTC
>-|-|TRBV24-1|TRBJ2-3
CATSDPGDTQYF
TGTGCCACCAGTGACCCGGGGGATACGCAGTATTTT
>-|-|TRBV6-1|TRBJ2-3
CASRSGFSTDTQYF
TGTGCCAGCAGAAGCGGGTTTAGCACAGATACGCAGTATTTT
>TRBD2|-|TRBV5-1|TRBJ2-1
CASRPSGTSGSRLYNEQFF
TGCGCCAGCAGGCCCTCTGGGACTAGCGGGAGCCGTTTATACAATGAGCAGTTCTTC
>TRBD1|-|TRBV3-1|TRBJ1-5
CASSQANAGTGSQPQHF
TGTGCCAGCAGCCAAGCCAATGCCGGGACAGGGAGTCAGCCCCAGCATTTT
>-|-|TRBV15|TRBJ1-5
CATSRDVNNQPQHF
TGTGCCACCAGCAGAGATGTGAACAATCAGCCCCAGCATTTT
>-|once|TRBV7-6|TRBJ2-4
CASSALGPGKNIQYF
TGTGCCAGCAGCGCCCTGGGCCCGGGGAAAAACATTCAGTACTTC
>TRBD1|once|TRBV10-3|TRBJ1-1
CAISGRDSPVTEAFF
TGTGCCATCAGTGGAAGGGACAGTCCGGTGACTGAAGCTTTCTTT
>-|-|TRBV5-5|TRBJ2-1
CASSTGGNEQFF
TGTGCCAGCAGCACCGGTGGTAATGAGCAGTTCTTC